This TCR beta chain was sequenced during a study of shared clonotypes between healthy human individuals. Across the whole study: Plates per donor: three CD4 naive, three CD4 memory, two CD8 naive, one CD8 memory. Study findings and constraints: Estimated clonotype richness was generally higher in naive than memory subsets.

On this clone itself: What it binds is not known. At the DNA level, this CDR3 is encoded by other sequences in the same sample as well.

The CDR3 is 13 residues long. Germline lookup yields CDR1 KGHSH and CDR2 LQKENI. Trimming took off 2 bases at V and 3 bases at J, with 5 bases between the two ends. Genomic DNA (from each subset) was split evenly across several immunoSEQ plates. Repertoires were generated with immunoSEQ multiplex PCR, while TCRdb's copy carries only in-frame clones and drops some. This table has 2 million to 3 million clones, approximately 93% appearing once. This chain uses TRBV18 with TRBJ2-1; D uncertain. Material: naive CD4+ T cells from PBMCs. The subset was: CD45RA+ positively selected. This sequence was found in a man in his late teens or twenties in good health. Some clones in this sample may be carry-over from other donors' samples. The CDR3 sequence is CASSPSVYNEQFF. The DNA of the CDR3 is TGTGCCAGCTCACCATCCGTCTACAATGAGCAGTTCTTC. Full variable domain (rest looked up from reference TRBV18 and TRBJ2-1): NAGVMQNPRHLVRRRGQEARLRCSPMKGHSHVYWYRQLPEEGLKFMVYLQKENIIDESGMPKERFSAEFPKEGPSILRIQQVVRGDSAAYFCASSPSVYNEQFFGPGTRLTVL.